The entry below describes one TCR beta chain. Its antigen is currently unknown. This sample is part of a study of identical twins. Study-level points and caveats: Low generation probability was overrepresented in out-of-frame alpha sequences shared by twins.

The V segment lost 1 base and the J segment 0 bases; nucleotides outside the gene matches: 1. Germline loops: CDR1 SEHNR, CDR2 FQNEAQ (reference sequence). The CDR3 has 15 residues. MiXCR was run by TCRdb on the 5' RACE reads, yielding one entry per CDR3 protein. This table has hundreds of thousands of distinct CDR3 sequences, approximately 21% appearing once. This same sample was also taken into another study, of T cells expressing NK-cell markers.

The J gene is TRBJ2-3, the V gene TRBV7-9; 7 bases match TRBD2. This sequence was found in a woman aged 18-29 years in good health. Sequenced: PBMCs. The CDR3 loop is CASSLERESTDTQYF. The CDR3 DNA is TGTGCCAGCAGCTTAGAGCGGGAAAGCACAGATACGCAGTATTTT.